This is a list of T cell receptor beta chains from one sample in a study of blood T cells in healthy people across ages. TCRdb reprocessed the 5' RACE reads via MiXCR and lists one record per CDR3 protein. The table has approximately 2,000,000 distinct CDR3 sequences, more than 35% seen once. The sample taken for sequencing was blood. The source is a human donor in good health. Both conserved end residues are part of each CDR3. The D gene is left open where the match is weak. For some rows the clone size is stated as once, few or many, or as a class when expanded; others skip it.

NA	TRBJ2-4	NA	TRBV6-2/TRBV6-3	TGTGCCAGCAGTACTGCTTTGACAGATCTAGCCAAAAACATTCAGTACTTC	CASSTALTDLAKNIQYF
NA	TRBJ2-3	NA	TRBV12-3/TRBV12-4	TGTGCCAGCAGTTTTAGGATGAGCACAGATACGCAGTATTTT	CASSFRMSTDTQYF
few	TRBJ1-4	NA	TRBV5-1	TGCGCCAGCAGCTTGGGTCTGACAGCCTACGAAAAACTGTTTTTT	CASSLGLTAYEKLFF
NA	TRBJ1-1	NA	TRBV12-3/TRBV12-4	TGTGCCAGCAGTTTGTACTCGGACGGGAACACTGAAGCTTTCTTT	CASSLYSDGNTEAFF
NA	TRBJ2-1	NA	TRBV7-9	TGTGCCAGCAGCCCAGAAGACAACTACAATGAGCAGTTCTTC	CASSPEDNYNEQFF
few	TRBJ1-4	NA	TRBV10-3	TGTGCCATTAGTTACGGGTTCGATGAAAAACTGTTTTTT	CAISYGFDEKLFF
NA	TRBJ2-7	NA	TRBV6-6	TGTGCCAGCAGTTCGTTCCCCCTGGACAGTACCTCCTACGAGCAGTACTTC	CASSSFPLDSTSYEQYF
NA	TRBJ2-7	TRBD1	TRBV20-1	TGCAGTGCTAGAATCGGGACAGGGGGATTTTACGAGCAGTACTTC	CSARIGTGGFYEQYF
few	TRBJ2-3	NA	TRBV15	TGTGCCACCAGCAGGAGGGAGGATACGCAGTATTTT	CATSRREDTQYF
NA	TRBJ2-7	NA	TRBV9	TGTGCCAGCAGCGTAGGTGTAGCCCCCTACGAGCAGTACTTC	CASSVGVAPYEQYF
NA	TRBJ1-1	NA	TRBV10-3	TGTGCCATCCGGTCTAGCACAGCCAATTCGAACACTGAAGCTTTCTTT	CAIRSSTANSNTEAFF
NA	TRBJ1-5	NA	TRBV20-1	TGCAGTGCTAGTTCTGGGAGCAATCAGCCCCAGCATTTT	CSASSGSNQPQHF
few	TRBJ2-7	NA	TRBV6-2/TRBV6-3	TGTGCCAGCCAAGGACCCTACGAGCAGTACTTC	CASQGPYEQYF
few	TRBJ2-7	TRBD1	TRBV6-5	TGTGCCAGCAATCCGACAGGGGAGGACTACGAGCAGTACTTC	CASNPTGEDYEQYF
few	TRBJ1-2	NA	TRBV3-1	TGTGCCAGCCGCCCTCGGAGTCCGTCGAGTGGTGGCTACACCTTC	CASRPRSPSSGGYTF
NA	TRBJ1-2	NA	TRBV5-1	TGCACCAGCAGCCGGAAAGGCCGAAAGATGCAAACTAACTATGGCTACACCTTC	CTSSRKGRKMQTNYGYTF
NA	TRBJ2-1	NA	TRBV11-2	TGTGCCAGCAGCTTTTTCACCTACAATGAGCAGTTCTTC	CASSFFTYNEQFF
many	TRBJ2-5	TRBD1	TRBV5-1	TGCGCCAGCAGCCCAAGACCCAGACAGGGGGTTGTACTAGAGACCCAGTACTTC	CASSPRPRQGVVLETQYF
NA	TRBJ2-1	NA	TRBV10-3	TGTGCCATCAGGATAGACGCAGGGGGGTTCGGGAATGAGCAGTTCTTC	CAIRIDAGGFGNEQFF
NA	TRBJ2-1	TRBD2	TRBV7-8	TGTGCCAGCAGACTGGGACTAGCGGGTAGTGAGCAGTTCTTC	CASRLGLAGSEQFF
NA	TRBJ2-4	TRBD2	TRBV5-6	TGTGCCAGCAGCTTGGGGACTAGCGGGGGGTGGGCCAAAAACATTCAGTACTTC	CASSLGTSGGWAKNIQYF
few	TRBJ2-7	TRBD2	TRBV5-1	TGCGCCAGCGCAAAAGAGGCGGGGGGGAGGAACGAGCAGTACTTC	CASAKEAGGRNEQYF
few	TRBJ2-3	NA	TRBV5-1	TGCGCCGGCAGCGAGCAGGATACGCAGTATTTT	CAGSEQDTQYF
NA	TRBJ2-3	TRBD1	TRBV12-3/TRBV12-4	TGTGCCAGCAGCCCCGGGACAGGGAGTTTTTTGGATACGCAGTATTTT	CASSPGTGSFLDTQYF
few	TRBJ2-5	TRBD1	TRBV5-1	TGCGCCAGCCAAACGACAGGGCCGCTTGAGACCCAGTACTTC	CASQTTGPLETQYF
NA	TRBJ1-4	NA	TRBV3-1	TGTGCCAGCAGCCATCGGACAGCTAATGAAAAACTGTTTTTT	CASSHRTANEKLFF
NA	TRBJ2-2	TRBD1	TRBV11-3	TGTGCCAGCAGCCTGGGACAGGGGCACGGGGAGCTGTTTTTT	CASSLGQGHGELFF
NA	TRBJ2-7	NA	TRBV7-8	TGTGCCAGCAGCTTCGTAAGGGACGAGCAGTACTTC	CASSFVRDEQYF
once	TRBJ2-7	NA	TRBV20-1	TGCAGTGCTAGAATGAGCGGACGCTCCTACGAGCAGTACTTC	CSARMSGRSYEQYF
NA	TRBJ1-4	TRBD1	TRBV7-6	TGTGCCAGCAGCTCCCGGGACAGGGGTGGAAAACTGTTTTTT	CASSSRDRGGKLFF
NA	TRBJ1-1	TRBD1	TRBV4-2	TGTGCCAGCACCTACGCAGGGGGAGGAGGGGCTGAAGCTTTCTTT	CASTYAGGGGAEAFF
many	TRBJ2-7	NA	TRBV4-3	TGCGCCAGCAGCCAAGGGCCCAGCTCCTACGAGCAGTACTTC	CASSQGPSSYEQYF
few	TRBJ1-5	NA	TRBV20-1	TGCAGTGCTAGTGGGGGTGTGAGTCAGCCCCAGCATTTT	CSASGGVSQPQHF
NA	TRBJ2-7	NA	TRBV16	TGTGCCAGCAGCCAAGCAGGGTCCCCCTACGAGCAGTACTTC	CASSQAGSPYEQYF
NA	TRBJ1-1	NA	TRBV7-8	TGTGCCAGCAGGGGGGGGGTTGGGGCTGAAGCTTTCTTT	CASRGGVGAEAFF
NA	TRBJ1-5	TRBD1	TRBV7-6	TGTGCCAGCAGCTGCGGGACAGTGAATCAGCCCCAGCATTTT	CASSCGTVNQPQHF
few	TRBJ2-5	NA	TRBV29-1	TGCAGCGTTACAAGCTTGGTAGGGCGCCAAGAGACCCAGTACTTC	CSVTSLVGRQETQYF
few	TRBJ2-7	NA	TRBV6-5	TGTGTCAGCAGTTACCCGAGGGGAGGTGGGTACGAGCAGTACTTC	CVSSYPRGGGYEQYF
few	TRBJ1-4	NA	TRBV7-9	TGTGCCAGCAGCTTAGGGGAAGCTAATGAAAAACTGTTTTTT	CASSLGEANEKLFF
NA	TRBJ2-6	NA	TRBV28	TGTGTCTGTAGCAGTTTCTCTGGGGCCAACGTCCTGACTTTC	CVCSSFSGANVLTF
few	TRBJ2-1	NA	TRBV29-1	TGCAGCGGTGACCCTTTGGCCTACAATGAGCAGTTCTTC	CSGDPLAYNEQFF
NA	TRBJ2-5	NA	TRBV20-1	TGCAGTGCCTGCACAGACCAGGAGACCCAGTACTTC	CSACTDQETQYF
NA	TRBJ1-1	TRBD1	TRBV12-3/TRBV12-4	TGTGCCAGCAGTTTGACAGGGGGGCCCACTGAAGCTTTCTTT	CASSLTGGPTEAFF
few	TRBJ2-1	NA	TRBV5-1	TGCGCCAGCTTCGGGACCGGGCCGTACAATGAGCAGTTCTTC	CASFGTGPYNEQFF
few	TRBJ2-3	NA	TRBV4-1	TGCGCCAGCAGCCAAGATGCACCTTCTCCTAGCACAGATACGCAGTATTTT	CASSQDAPSPSTDTQYF